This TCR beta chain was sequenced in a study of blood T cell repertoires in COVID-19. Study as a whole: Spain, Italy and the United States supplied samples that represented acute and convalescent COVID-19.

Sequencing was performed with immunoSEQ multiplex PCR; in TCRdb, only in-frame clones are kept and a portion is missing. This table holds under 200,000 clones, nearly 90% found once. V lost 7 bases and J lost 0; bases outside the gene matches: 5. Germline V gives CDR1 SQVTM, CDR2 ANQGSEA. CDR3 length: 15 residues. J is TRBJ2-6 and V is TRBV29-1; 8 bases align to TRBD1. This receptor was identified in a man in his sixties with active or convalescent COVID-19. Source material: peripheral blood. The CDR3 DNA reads TGCAGCGCGGGGACAGGACGCTCTGGGGCCAACGTCCTGACTTTC. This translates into CSAGTGRSGANVLTF.